In this sample, the clone carrying this T cell receptor (beta chain) is medium-sized (0.01 to 0.1%). Its target is not known. This entry is derived from a study of cytomegalovirus exposure and HLA in healthy donors. A multiplex PCR was run with 60 Vbeta primers and 13 Jbeta primers. The table came from immunoSEQ multiplex PCR; TCRdb's copy has only in-frame clones and leaves some out. This sample has roughly 250,000 clones, with about four fifths found just once. The CDR3 loop spans 15 amino acids. Trimming removed 0 bases from V and 5 bases from J; junction bases left unmatched: 6. The germline CDR1 and CDR2 sequences are SGDLS and YYNGEE. Study-wide findings and caveats: Apart from CMV serostatus, no immune exposure information was available. Association of a missense DCLRE1C variant with TCR beta V- and J-gene trimming was reported in a later analysis.

The sequencing sample was made of PBMCs. V gene TRBV9 combines with J gene TRBJ2-5, with 8 bases fitting TRBD2. The sequence derives from a girl aged 2 to 10 in good health and CMV-seronegative. Written as DNA, the CDR3 is TGTGCCAGCAGCGTAGGCTGGACTAGCAGGGAGACCCAGTACTTC. Amino acids: CASSVGWTSRETQYF.